This TCR beta chain comes out of a study of cytomegalovirus exposure and HLA in healthy donors. In germline, CDR1 is ENHRY, CDR2 SYGVKD. V lost 6 bases, J lost 3 bases, and 9 bases stayed unmatched. The CDR3 sequence is 15 residues long. Turning to this clone: The antigen is undetermined.

This PCR relied on a set of 60 Vbeta primers and 13 Jbeta primers. Profiling relied on immunoSEQ multiplex PCR, and the TCRdb table lists in-frame clones only, not all of them. Among under 200,000 clones listed, about 75% were seen once. Notes on the study in general: Despite most TCR sequences being rare, some public TCRs occurred in many donors. Presence/absence analyses treated sequencing depth as roughly uniform across donors. For cytomegalovirus status, the classifier reportedly gave diagnoses with high specificity and sensitivity.

The V call is TRBV10-3, the J call TRBJ2-7, with TRBD1 matching over 9 bases. Sequencing used PBMCs. The sequence was collected from a male donor in good health and CMV-seronegative. The CDR3 is CAISENRDRDYEQYF. For the CDR3, the DNA is TGTGCCATCAGCGAAAACCGGGACAGGGACTACGAGCAGTACTTC.